Listed here are 25 T cell receptor beta chains from one sample, sequenced in a study of cytomegalovirus exposure and HLA in healthy donors (dated by TCRdb to about 2017). The library was prepared using the immunoSEQ multiplex PCR assay. A mixture of 60 forward primers for TCR Vbeta segments and 13 reverse primers for TCR Jbeta segments was used in the multiplex PCR. Drawn from immuneACCESS, this table holds only the in-frame rearrangements with V and J called that TCRdb kept. Clones are partly lost; checked studies trace under half to an unresolved V gene and leave the rest unexplained. A total of around 150,000 clones appear in this sample, 75% to 85% of them only once. The ten largest clones take up about 7.4% of the sample. The sample comprised PBMCs. The origin of the receptors is a male donor in good health and CMV-seropositive.

This chain joins TRBV9 and TRBJ1-2, with D possibly being TRBD1 (6 bases). The CDR3 is 14 amino acids. The germline CDR1 and CDR2 sequences are SGDLS and YYNGEE. Deletions cut 4 bases from V and 3 bases from J, with 13 bases between. CDR3 nucleotide sequence: TGTGCCAGCAGCCCGGGGGGCGCGGACTATGGCTACACCTTC. It encodes CASSPGGADYGYTF. Combining the CDR3 with reference TRBV9 and TRBJ1-2 gives the whole variable domain DSGVTQTPKHLITATGQRVTLRCSPRSGDLSVYWYQQSLDQGLQFLIQYYNGEERAKGNILERFSAQQFPDLHSELNLSSLELGDSALYFCASSPGGADYGYTFGSGTRLTVV.

This clone was observed a handful of times. CDR3 coding DNA: TGCGCCAGCAGCCCGGGCCTACTCAGAGGAGGAGACACAGATACGCAGTATTTT. The encoded protein is CASSPGLLRGGDTDTQYF. The chain is built from TRBV5-1 and TRBJ2-3; perhaps TRBD2 as D (5 bases). V lost 4 bases and J lost 2, with 23 bases in between. Germline CDR1 is SGHRS and CDR2 is YFSETQ. The CDR3 length is 18 residues.

The CDR3 coding sequence is TGTGCCAGCAGCCCGGACAGGGGGTTCTACGAGCAGTACTTC. Translation: CASSPDRGFYEQYF. The V and J genes are TRBV5-6 and TRBJ2-7; 10 positions match TRBD1. CDR1 and CDR2 from the germline V gene are SGHDT and YYEEEE. Germline trimming cut 4 bases from V and 3 bases from J; bases unmatched to any gene: 4. The CDR3 spans 14 residues.

The chain recombines TRBV4-1 with TRBJ2-3; perhaps TRBD2 as D (6 bases). This CDR3 has 16 amino acids. Germline-derived CDR1 and CDR2 are MGHRA and YSYEKL. The V end was cut by 1 base, the J end by 1 base, with 12 bases between. CDR3 DNA sequence: TGCGCCAGCAGCCAAGTTGCGGGGTGGGGCACAGATACGCAGTATTTT. Translation: CASSQVAGWGTDTQYF.

This rearrangement joins TRBV5-6 to TRBJ2-1; 7 nucleotides agree with TRBD1. This CDR3 has 14 residues. Germline-derived CDR1 and CDR2 are SGHDT and YYEEEE. The junction had 7 bases not matched to a gene; V was cut back by 3 bases and J by 7 bases. The DNA for the CDR3 is TGTGCCAGCAGCTCTACAGGGGTCCCAAATGAGCAGTTCTTC. It yields the protein CASSSTGVPNEQFF.

The chain couples TRBV5-6 to TRBJ2-1; no definite D call. Per the germline V gene, CDR1 is SGHDT and CDR2 is YYEEEE. The CDR3 length is 15 residues. V dropped 4 bases and J dropped 3 bases, with 14 bases sitting between them. The CDR3 is CASSIRRTLYNEQFF. The CDR3 nucleotides are TGTGCCAGCAGCATAAGGAGAACCCTCTACAATGAGCAGTTCTTC.

This chain joins TRBV7-6 and TRBJ1-1; D unclear. The germline V and J ends were trimmed by 4 bases and 1 base, with 7 bases remaining between them. Germline V gives CDR1 SGHVS, CDR2 FNYEAQ. The CDR3 has 13 amino acids. The CDR3 loop is CASSSETNTEAFF. The CDR3 DNA reads as TGTGCCAGCAGCTCAGAAACGAACACTGAAGCTTTCTTT. Together with reference TRBV7-6 and TRBJ1-1, the CDR3 gives the full variable domain: GAGVSQSPRYKVTKRGQDVALRCDPISGHVSLYWYRQALGQGPEFLTYFNYEAQQDKSGLPNDRFSAERPEGSISTLTIQRTEQRDSAMYRCASSSETNTEAFFGQGTRLTVV.

This clone was recorded once. The V call is TRBV7-3, the J call TRBJ2-5; no reliable D call. The V end lost 4 bases, the J end lost 5 bases, and 11 bases lay between the germline ends. The CDR3 extends over 13 amino acids. CDR1 and CDR2 from the germline V gene are SGHTA and FQGTGA. The CDR3 coding sequence is TGTGCCAGCAGCTCCCACCCGCAGGAGACCCAGTACTTC. Translation gives CASSSHPQETQYF.

The genes are TRBV10-3 and TRBJ1-1; D is ambiguous. The CDR3 spans 9 residues. Germline-derived CDR1 and CDR2 are ENHRY and SYGVKD. Trimming pared 8 bases from V and 6 bases from J, leaving 4 bases between. For the CDR3, the DNA is TGTGCCATCCTCGCTGAAGCTTTCTTT. This translates into CAILAEAFF.

This clone was seen a few times. This chain connects TRBV5-4 to TRBJ1-2; 9 bases are a match to TRBD1. CDR1 is SGHNT and CDR2 is YYREEE in the germline V gene (reference sequence). The CDR3 contains 16 residues. V lost 3 bases to trimming and J lost 7 bases; unmatched junction nucleotides: 13. CDR3 residues: CASSSPIQGQGSGYTF. CDR3 DNA: TGTGCCAGCAGCTCGCCGATCCAGGGACAGGGCTCTGGCTACACCTTC. The whole variable domain, remainder taken from reference TRBV5-4 and TRBJ1-2, is ETGVTQSPTHLIKTRGQQVTLRCSSQSGHNTVSWYQQALGQGPQFIFQYYREEENGRGNFPPRFSGLQFPNYSSELNVNALELDDSALYLCASSSPIQGQGSGYTFGSGTRLTVV.

The chain links TRBV5-1 to TRBJ2-7; no clear D gene. The CDR3 is 13 amino acids. The V and J ends lost 4 bases and 3 bases respectively, with 11 bases between them. Germline loops: CDR1 SGHRS, CDR2 YFSETQ. CDR3 nucleotide sequence: TGCGCCAGCAGCCCTGGCCCGATCTACGAGCAGTACTTC. Its translation is CASSPGPIYEQYF.

CDR3 coding DNA: TGTGCCAGCAGTGCCGACAGGAGGCGCACCGGGGAGCTGTTTTTT. This gives the protein CASSADRRRTGELFF. The chain combines TRBV28 with TRBJ2-2; D might be TRBD1 (6 bases). The CDR3 is made up of 15 amino acids. Trimming stripped 5 bases from V and 4 bases from J, with 14 bases between. Looked up from germline, CDR1 is MDHEN and CDR2 is SYDVKM.

The V and J genes are TRBV5-1 and TRBJ2-7; the match to TRBD1 covers 10 bases. Per germline, CDR1 SGHRS and CDR2 YFSETQ. The CDR3 has 15 amino acids. The ends lost 0 bases at V and 4 bases at J; junction bases unmatched: 4. CDR3 nucleotide sequence: TGCGCCAGCAGCTTGGGTGGGACAGGGGCTTACGAGCAGTACTTC. Translation gives CASSLGGTGAYEQYF.

The sample holds one count of this clone. Compared with germline, one end of the junction differs, possibly owing to a read error. The chain employs TRBV2 and TRBJ2-7, with 7 positions matching TRBD1. CDR1 SNHLY and CDR2 FYNNEI come from the germline V gene. The CDR3 is 14 residues long. DNA for the CDR3: TGTGCCAGCAGTGAAGACAGGGGATGGCACGAGCAGTGCTTC. Residues: CASSEDRGWHEQCF.

This clone has a handful of counts. The gene calls are TRBV7-2 and TRBJ2-5; perhaps TRBD1 as D (5 bases). The CDR3 consists of 13 residues. Germline V CDR1 and CDR2: SGHTA, FQGNSA. The ends were cut back, 11 bases at V and 3 bases at J, with 16 bases in the middle. CDR3 bases: TGTGCCGCCCTCCGAGACAGAGAAGAGACCCAGTACTTC. It yields the protein CAALRDREETQYF.

This clone was detected only once. This rearrangement joins TRBV11-2 to TRBJ1-2; 11 nucleotides align to TRBD1. Germline V lookup: CDR1 SGHAT, CDR2 FQNNGV. The V and J ends lost 2 bases and 8 bases, in that order; junction bases with no gene match: 7. The CDR3 has 15 residues. The CDR3 nucleotides are TGTGCCAGCAGCTTACGGGACAGGGGGTTGGAGGGCTACACCTTC. It is translated as CASSLRDRGLEGYTF.

The table lists this clone with a few counts. V usage is TRBV6-1 and J usage is TRBJ2-6; TRBD1 is a possible D gene (5 bases). CDR3 length equals 15 residues. V was clipped by 4 bases and J by 0 bases, with 7 bases between them. Germline CDR1 MNHNS, CDR2 SASEGT. In nucleotides, the CDR3 is TGTGCCAGCAGTGGGACAAACTCTGGGGCCAACGTCCTGACTTTC. This codes for CASSGTNSGANVLTF.

This clone was found a few times. CDR3 DNA sequence: TGTGCCACCCCAGGGATCCCCCCTGGGGCCAACGTCCTGACTTTC. Translation: CATPGIPPGANVLTF. The chain uses TRBV30 and TRBJ2-6; D might be TRBD1 (5 bases). V lost 8 bases and J 2 bases, leaving 16 bases between the germline ends. Per germline, CDR1 GTSNPN and CDR2 SVGIG (reference sequence). The length of the CDR3 is 15 residues.

The rearrangement uses TRBV10-2 and TRBJ2-2; D is unclear. V was clipped by 8 bases and J by 5 bases, with 12 bases between them. The germline gives CDR1 WSHSY, CDR2 SAAADI. The CDR3 has 13 residues. The CDR3 sequence is CASRYPETGELFF. The CDR3 bases are TGCGCCAGCCGATACCCAGAAACCGGGGAGCTGTTTTTT.

This chain links TRBV11-3 with TRBJ2-3; TRBD1 might be the D (5 bases). This CDR3 region has 14 residues. Trimming shortened V by 5 bases and J by 1 base, and 10 bases separated the two germline ends. CDR1 is SGHNT and CDR2 is YENEEA in the germline V gene. This CDR3 reads CASSPGAGTDTQYF. For the CDR3, the DNA is TGTGCCAGCAGCCCTGGGGCGGGCACAGATACGCAGTATTTT.

In its sample, this clone was seen a few times. The J gene is TRBJ2-3, the V gene TRBV30; perhaps TRBD2 as D (7 bases). V lost 2 bases to trimming and J lost 1 base, with 13 bases between them. In germline, CDR1 is GTSNPN, CDR2 SVGIG (reference sequence). This CDR3 region has 15 residues. CDR3 sequence reads: CAWSRGGAGTDTQYF. The DNA for the CDR3 is TGTGCCTGGAGTAGGGGGGGGGCGGGCACAGATACGCAGTATTTT.

The chain employs TRBV19 and TRBJ1-5, with D uncertain. CDR3 length: 15 residues. The V and J ends lost 6 bases and 5 bases respectively, with 17 bases between them. Germline V gene sequence: CDR1 LNHDA, CDR2 SQIVND (reference sequence). CDR3 bases: TGTGCCAGTAGCCTAACCCACAGTGCTTATCAGCCCCAGCATTTT. This codes for CASSLTHSAYQPQHF.

As regards this clone: Its ends do not fully match the called genes, so a read error is possible. The CDR3 here is CSSSPELLNTEAFF. CDR3 nucleotide sequence: TGTTCCAGCAGCCCCGAGTTGCTGAACACTGAAGCTTTCTTT. The chain uses TRBV7-9 and TRBJ1-1; D is unclear. The CDR3 is 14 residues long. CDR1 and CDR2 from the germline V gene are SEHNR and FQNEAQ (reference sequence).

The rearrangement links TRBV6-5 to TRBJ1-1; D is uncertain. The germline gives CDR1 MNHEY, CDR2 SVGAGI. Trimming left V 6 bases short and J 3 bases short, with 5 bases between. This CDR3 has 11 amino acids. The CDR3 DNA is TGTGCCAGCAGGGAGGACACTGAAGCTTTCTTT. Protein product: CASREDTEAFF.

The CDR3 sequence is CASSQGLAGGEQYF. CDR3 DNA sequence: TGTGCCAGCAGCCAGGGACTAGCGGGGGGAGAGCAGTACTTC. This chain connects TRBV14 to TRBJ2-7; 15 bases agree with TRBD2. With 3 bases clipped from V and 7 bases from J, the junction kept 1 base outside the gene matches. Germline V gives CDR1 SGHDN, CDR2 FVKESK. This CDR3 region has 14 residues.